Below are 2 T cell receptor beta chains sequenced from a single sample in a study of T cells in Graves' hyperthyroidism and ophthalmopathy (dated by TCRdb to about 2019). The library was built by means of multiplex PCR. The sequencer was an Illumina HiSeq 2000. Amplification of TCR beta CDR3 regions was carried out from RNA transcripts. For the first round of RT-PCR on the TCR CDR3, the HTBI primer set was used together with the Qiagen OneStep RT-PCR kit. The public reads were reanalyzed by TCRdb: fastp trimming at Q25, MiXCR alignment, in-frame beta chains only. Entries are consolidated by CDR3 protein sequence, retaining the most common genes and DNA. The sample table shows some 600,000 distinct CDR3 sequences, and about 43% are seen once. The ten largest clones capture just over 8% of the sample. The material sequenced was peripheral blood or thyroid tissue (not recorded which). Receptors originate from a woman aged 18-29 years with Graves' hyperthyroidism. Donor details come from another sample of the same person, matched by shared clones.

The chain uses TRBV29-1 and TRBJ2-1; either TRBD1 or TRBD2 may fit D (6 bases each). The V gene's germline CDR1 is SQVTM and CDR2 ANQGSEA. The CDR3 is 12 amino acids. Deletions cut 6 bases from V and 10 bases from J, with 16 bases between. The CDR3 DNA reads TGCAGCGTGACAGGAGGGCCAGAAGAGCAGTTCTTC. Protein product: CSVTGGPEEQFF.

In its sample, this clonotype was seen many times. V gene TRBV15 combines with J gene TRBJ2-2; TRBD1 aligns across 8 bases. This CDR3 spans 16 amino acids. Germline V gene lookup returns CDR1 LNHNV and CDR2 YYDKDF (reference sequence). Losses at the gene ends were 4 bases for V and 5 bases for J; bases not matched to a gene: 9. The CDR3 loop is CATSTRQGRRTGELFF. For the CDR3, the DNA is TGTGCCACCAGCACCCGACAGGGGAGGAGGACCGGGGAGCTGTTTTTT.